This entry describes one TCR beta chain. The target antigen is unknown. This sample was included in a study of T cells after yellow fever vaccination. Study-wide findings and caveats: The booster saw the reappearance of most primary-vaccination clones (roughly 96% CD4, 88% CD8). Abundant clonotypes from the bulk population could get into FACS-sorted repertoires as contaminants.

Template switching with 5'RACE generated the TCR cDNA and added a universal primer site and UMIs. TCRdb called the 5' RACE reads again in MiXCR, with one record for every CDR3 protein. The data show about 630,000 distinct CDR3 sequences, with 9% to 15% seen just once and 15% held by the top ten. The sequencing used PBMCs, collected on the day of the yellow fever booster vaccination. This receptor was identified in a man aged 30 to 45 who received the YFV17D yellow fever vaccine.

The CDR3 coding sequence is TGTGCCAGCAGCTTAGCAGCGGCCCCCTACAATGAGCAGTTCTTC. This codes for CASSLAAAPYNEQFF. The rearrangement links TRBV7-7 to TRBJ2-1; D might be TRBD2 (5 bases). The CDR3 contains 15 residues. The V gene's germline CDR1 is SSHAT and CDR2 FNYEAQ (reference sequence). V lost 0 bases to trimming and J lost 2 bases, with 8 bases between them.